The source of this T cell receptor (beta chain) is a study of shared clonotypes between healthy human individuals. Unsorted material relied on 90 million to 100 million PBMCs as the source of genomic DNA. As to this clone: As yet, its antigen is unknown.

Study-wide findings and caveats: The expectation was that sequencing depth would affect clonotype sharing among donors.

At the deep level, the assay was run. The unsorted PBMC replicate PCRs were performed with about 0.3 ug DNA, around 30,000 T cell genomes. Assay: immunoSEQ multiplex PCR; the TCRdb copy retains only in-frame clones and omits some. Of about 490,000 clones in the sample, about 79% are singletons; the top ten hold 10% to 15%. The source material was PBMCs. The receptor was isolated from a woman aged 40 to 55 in good health. Some clones in this sample may be carry-over from other donors' samples.

This CDR3 is CASSISGQGYNEQFF. The CDR3, as DNA: TGTGCCAGTAGTATTTCCGGACAGGGTTACAATGAGCAGTTCTTC. The gene calls are TRBV19 and TRBJ2-1, with 8 bases identical to TRBD1. There are 15 residues in the CDR3. The J segment lost 4 bases and the V segment lost 3 bases, leaving 5 bases of the junction unmatched. The germline gives CDR1 LNHDA, CDR2 SQIVND (reference sequence).